This record concerns one T cell receptor beta chain sequence. These data originate in a study of T cell changes during pregnancy in multiple sclerosis. The germline V gene has CDR1 MNHEY and CDR2 SVGAGI. Trimming pared 2 bases from V and 3 bases from J, leaving 8 bases between. This CDR3 region has 13 residues. Profiled with immunoSEQ multiplex PCR; TCRdb holds only in-frame clones, not every one. The data hold about 73,000 clones, with almost 95% observed a single time. The chain carries TRBV6-5 and TRBJ2-7; D is uncertain. This sequence originates from a female donor in good health, enrolled as a control in a pregnancy study. Material: peripheral blood, obtained in the third trimester of pregnancy. The CDR3 protein is CASSYGTGYEQYF. CDR3 bases: TGTGCCAGCAGTTACGGTACGGGCTACGAGCAGTACTTC.